The rows below give T cell receptor beta chains drawn from one sample of a study of Ad26.COV2.S vaccination and SARS-CoV-2 variants. Assay used: immunoSEQ multiplex PCR; TCRdb lists only in-frame clones, some missing. The sample carries around 270,000 clones, about 83% recorded once. The specimen comprised peripheral blood, sampled in a trial of Ad26.COV2.S vaccine versus placebo. Receptors were obtained from a person aged 18 to 65 who received the Ad26.COV2.S COVID-19 vaccine or a placebo. Each CDR3 is given with its conserved first and last residue. A D gene is named only where the DNA matches it firmly. The size field is filled for only some rows; it gives once, few, many or a size class.

.	TRBV27	.	TRBJ1-1	TGTGCCAGCAGATCCCAATTGAACACTGAAGCTTTCTTT	CASRSQLNTEAFF
.	TRBV3-1/TRBV3-2	TRBD1	TRBJ1-2	TGTGCCAGCAGTCGGGACAGAGCTAACTATGGCTACACCTTC	CASSRDRANYGYTF
.	TRBV20-1	.	TRBJ1-2	TGCAGTGCTACCGGGACCATGGGCTACACCTTC	CSATGTMGYTF
.	TRBV12-5	TRBD1	TRBJ2-6	TGTGCTAGTGGAACGGGACAGGCCATCTCTGGGGCCAACGTCCTGACTTTC	CASGTGQAISGANVLTF
.	TRBV6-5	TRBD1	TRBJ1-2	TGTGCCAGCAGCCCCGGACAGGGCGTTTATGGCTACACCTTC	CASSPGQGVYGYTF
.	TRBV19	.	TRBJ1-3	TGTGCCAGTAGTACCCCCCGGACAGCGATATATTTT	CASSTPRTAIYF
.	TRBV6-5	TRBD2	TRBJ2-7	TGTGCCAGCAGCAGACTAGCGGGGGGTGTCGACGAGCAGTACTTC	CASSRLAGGVDEQYF
.	TRBV4-1	TRBD1	TRBJ1-4	TGCGCCAGCAGCCAAGATCCGGTAACAGGGGGGGGAAAACTGTTTTTT	CASSQDPVTGGGKLFF
.	TRBV18	.	TRBJ1-4	TGTGCCAGCTCACCTCTGGTTGCAACTAATGAAAAACTGTTTTTT	CASSPLVATNEKLFF
once	TRBV12-3/TRBV12-4	.	TRBJ2-2	TGTGCCAGCAGTATCACTATTTCCGGGGAGCTGTTTTTT	CASSITISGELFF
.	TRBV6-1	.	TRBJ1-1	TGTGCCAGCAGTCAACCGACTAGGTTGGCTTTCTTT	CASSQPTRLAFF
.	TRBV11-2	.	TRBJ2-6	TGTGCCAGCAGCTCGGTTTTGTCTTCTGGGGCCAACGTCCTGACTTTC	CASSSVLSSGANVLTF
.	TRBV29-1	.	TRBJ1-5	TGCAGCGTCGGTACTGGACGGGCTAGCAATCAGCCCCAGCATTTT	CSVGTGRASNQPQHF
once	TRBV3-1/TRBV3-2	TRBD2	TRBJ2-2	TGTGCCAGCAGTTCTAGCGGGGGGCTTGGGGAGCTGTTTTTT	CASSSSGGLGELFF
.	TRBV10-3	TRBD1	TRBJ2-2	TGTGCCATCATGGGACAGGGGTTCACCGGGGAGCTGTTTTTT	CAIMGQGFTGELFF
.	TRBV7-3	.	TRBJ1-5	TGTGCCAGCGGAGAGGGCGGTAATCAGCCCCAGCATTTT	CASGEGGNQPQHF
.	TRBV4-3	.	TRBJ1-6	TGCGCCAGCAGCCAAGATAACCTCTATAATTCACCCCTCCACTTT	CASSQDNLYNSPLHF
.	TRBV27	TRBD1	TRBJ1-5	TGTGCCAGCCGCATCACAGGGGGGGAATATAGCAATCAGCCCCAGCATTTT	CASRITGGEYSNQPQHF
.	TRBV15	.	TRBJ2-3	TGTGCCACCAGCAGGCAGGCGGGGTCTTTCACAGATACGCAGTATTTT	CATSRQAGSFTDTQYF
.	TRBV27	TRBD1	TRBJ2-1	TGTGCCAGCAGTCCCCGTACCCGGGACAGGGTCTACAATGAGCAGTTCTTC	CASSPRTRDRVYNEQFF
.	TRBV28	.	TRBJ1-2	TGTGCCAGCAGTTTATTCGGGCCCTCTTATGGCTACACCTTC	CASSLFGPSYGYTF
.	TRBV11-3	TRBD2	TRBJ2-3	TGTGCCAGCAGCTTAGGCCACCGGGGGGGTAATACGCAGTATTTT	CASSLGHRGGNTQYF
.	TRBV27	TRBD2	TRBJ2-3	TGTGCCAGCAGTTCAAATCCGGGACTAGCGGCCACAGATACGCAGTATTTT	CASSSNPGLAATDTQYF
few	TRBV7-7	TRBD1	TRBJ2-5	TGTGCCAGCAGCCGACTGGGACAGGGAGAGACCCAGTACTTC	CASSRLGQGETQYF
.	TRBV11-2	.	TRBJ1-4	TGTGCCAGCAGCTTAGCCTTAGGGGAAAAACTGTTTTTT	CASSLALGEKLFF
.	TRBV7-9	.	TRBJ1-6	TGTGCCAGCAGCTTAGGCTCACCCCTCCACTTT	CASSLGSPLHF
.	TRBV13	.	TRBJ2-5	TGTGCCAGCAGCCCCCCAGGGTGGCAAGAGACCCAGTACTTC	CASSPPGWQETQYF
.	TRBV6-5	.	TRBJ2-7	TGTGCCAGCAGTTACGGCTACTCACAGGGTCACCAGTACTTC	CASSYGYSQGHQYF
.	TRBV13	.	TRBJ2-7	TGTGCCAGCAGCTCCCATGGCCCTTACGAGCAGTACTTC	CASSSHGPYEQYF
.	TRBV4-2	.	TRBJ1-1	TGTGCCAGCAGCTTTACGGTGAACACTGAAGCTTTCTTT	CASSFTVNTEAFF
.	TRBV11-1	TRBD1	TRBJ2-7	TGTGCCAGCAGCCGCAACCGGGACAGGGGTAACGAGCAGTACTTC	CASSRNRDRGNEQYF
few	TRBV7-8	.	TRBJ2-2	TGTGCCAGCAGCCCCGACACCGGGGAGCTGTTTTTT	CASSPDTGELFF
.	TRBV6-5	.	TRBJ2-3	TGTGCCACCTTGCCGGACACAGATACGCAGTATTTT	CATLPDTDTQYF
.	TRBV5-5	.	TRBJ2-2	TGTGCCAGCAGCTTAGGACGCCGGGACACCGGGGAGCTGTTTTTT	CASSLGRRDTGELFF
.	TRBV3-1/TRBV3-2	TRBD2	TRBJ2-6	TGTGCCAGCAGCCACCGCTCGGGACTAGCGGGAGTTAGGTCTGGGGCCAACGTCCTGACTTTC	CASSHRSGLAGVRSGANVLTF
.	TRBV5-4	TRBD1	TRBJ1-2	TGTGCCAGCAGCTACCCCGCCCAGGGGGTGGGAGGCTACACCTTC	CASSYPAQGVGGYTF